This T cell receptor beta chain was documented in a study of blood T cell repertoires in COVID-19. Study as a whole: Sources were T cells, B-cell-depleted T cells, or PBMCs; the material itself was cDNA or gDNA.

The germline CDR1 and CDR2 sequences are SGHNT and YENEEA. V trimming: 6 bases; J trimming: 0 bases; junction bases outside the gene matches: 14. The CDR3 extends over 20 amino acids. In the original analysis: Reference gene primer amplification yielded estimated nucleated cell counts. Generated by immunoSEQ multiplex PCR, the TCRdb table keeps only in-frame clones and is missing some. The D gene and trimming were derived from the DNA, and the V and J assignments and clone size from that table. Here the sample spans a few hundred thousand clones, roughly nine tenths being singletons. Participants were aged about 18 to 90 years, lived in 24 US areas, and enrolled virtually.

The V gene is TRBV11-3, the J gene TRBJ2-6; 10 bases align to TRBD1. The TCR sequence derives from a woman aged 60-75 years who had recovered from COVID-19. The specimen sequenced was PBMCs or T cells enriched from blood (not recorded which). CDR3 sequence: CASSLSRDRGPLSGANVLTF. The CDR3 DNA reads TGTGCCAGCAGTTTAAGCCGGGACAGGGGCCCTCTCTCTGGGGCCAACGTCCTGACTTTC.